This T cell receptor beta chain stems from a study of blood T cells in healthy people across ages. A second PCR, run for roughly 7 to 12 cycles, used a sample-barcoded 5' primer plus a J-beta primer mix. In TCRdb, the 5' RACE reads were re-called with MiXCR into one record per CDR3 protein. The data hold fewer than 2 million distinct CDR3 sequences, with 30% to 40% observed a single time. The CDR3 totals 12 residues. With 0 bases removed from V and 7 bases from J, the gap between germline ends came to 7 bases. Germline V gene data show CDR1 as LNHNV and CDR2 as YYDKDF (reference sequence). The chain uses TRBV15 and TRBJ2-7, with D possibly TRBD1 on 5 matching bases. This TCR came from a human donor in good health. Sequenced material: blood. The CDR3: CATSRDGAEQYF. The CDR3 bases are TGTGCCACCAGCAGAGATGGGGCGGAGCAGTACTTC.